Listed below are T cell receptor beta chains from one sample, sequenced in a study of blood T cells in healthy people across ages. TCRdb re-derived calls from the 5' RACE reads in MiXCR, one entry per CDR3 protein. There are more than 1,400,000 distinct CDR3 sequences in the sample; around two fifths occur only once, and 7.9% lies in the top ten. The sample was blood. The receptors here all came from a woman aged 18-29 years in good health. Both conserved end residues are part of each CDR3. The order of the fields is J gene, V gene, clone size, D gene, CDR3 protein, CDR3 DNA. The D gene is left open where the match is weak. The size entry is marked missing in some rows and otherwise reads once, few, many or a size class.

TRBJ2-5 | TRBV30 | . | . | CAWSAGYQETQYF | TGTGCCTGGAGCGCAGGATACCAAGAGACCCAGTACTTC
TRBJ2-3 | TRBV9 | . | TRBD2 | CASSVLGLAGSTDTQYF | TGTGCCAGCAGCGTTCTGGGACTAGCGGGTAGCACAGATACGCAGTATTTT
TRBJ1-2 | TRBV6-5 | once | . | CASRAPGPYGYTF | TGTGCCAGCAGGGCACCGGGACCTTATGGCTACACCTTC
TRBJ2-7 | TRBV29-1 | . | . | CSVEDEGGGYNEQYF | TGCAGCGTTGAAGATGAGGGAGGGGGCTACAATGAGCAGTACTTC
TRBJ2-3 | TRBV20-1 | . | TRBD2 | CSAKLAGGSDTQYF | TGCAGTGCCAAACTAGCGGGGGGATCCGATACGCAGTATTTT
TRBJ1-2 | TRBV3-1 | . | . | CASSLLGQHYGYTF | TGTGCCAGCAGCCTATTAGGGCAGCACTATGGCTACACCTTC
TRBJ1-2 | TRBV28 | . | . | CASSSDLQGNYGYTF | TGTGCCAGCAGTTCAGACTTACAGGGAAACTATGGCTACACCTTC
TRBJ1-2 | TRBV6-6 | many | TRBD1 | CASSYGGQGYGYTF | TGTGCCAGCAGTTACGGGGGACAGGGTTATGGCTACACCTTC
TRBJ2-3 | TRBV28 | . | TRBD2 | CASSLSAAGGSTDTQYF | TGTGCCAGCAGTTTAAGTGCAGCGGGGGGAAGCACAGATACGCAGTATTTT
TRBJ1-5 | TRBV7-3 | few | . | CASSVLGGPNQPQHF | TGTGCCAGCAGCGTTTTGGGGGGACCGAATCAGCCCCAGCATTTT
TRBJ2-7 | TRBV7-8 | few | TRBD2 | CASSLAGLAGAPSYEQYF | TGTGCCAGCAGCTTAGCGGGACTAGCGGGGGCCCCCTCCTACGAGCAGTACTTC
TRBJ1-5 | TRBV15 | . | . | CATSTRTGLNQPQHF | TGTGCCACCAGCACCAGGACGGGGTTAAATCAGCCCCAGCATTTT
TRBJ2-7 | TRBV27 | once | . | CAGSFHIPGGPGVSSYEQYF | TGTGCCGGCAGTTTTCACATCCCCGGGGGCCCAGGTGTAAGCTCCTACGAGCAGTACTTC
TRBJ2-7 | TRBV7-9 | few | TRBD2 | CASSPVVTSGGTYNEQYF | TGTGCCAGCAGCCCAGTGGTTACTAGCGGGGGTACCTACAATGAGCAGTACTTC
TRBJ2-7 | TRBV7-9 | . | . | CASSSRQVSYEQYF | TGTGCCAGCAGCTCGAGACAGGTTAGCTACGAGCAGTACTTC
TRBJ2-7 | TRBV6-5 | . | . | CASGDRNSYEQYF | TGTGCCAGCGGGGACCGCAACTCCTACGAGCAGTACTTC
TRBJ2-5 | TRBV6-1 | . | TRBD2 | CASFPLTSGAYNEQYF | TGTGCCAGCTTTCCGTTGACTAGCGGGGCTTACAATGAGCAGTACTTC
TRBJ2-5 | TRBV5-4 | . | . | CASSLIQDQETQYF | TGTGCCAGCAGCTTGATACAGGACCAAGAGACCCAGTACTTC
TRBJ2-1 | TRBV3-1 | . | TRBD1 | CASSHTGTGHNEQFF | TGTGCCAGCAGCCACACCGGGACAGGGCACAATGAGCAGTTCTTC
TRBJ1-2 | TRBV10-3 | few | . | CAITVDNFYGYTF | TGTGCCATCACGGTAGATAACTTCTATGGCTACACCTTC
TRBJ2-3 | TRBV2 | . | . | CASSGPTGVDTQYF | TGTGCCAGCAGTGGACCGACTGGCGTGGATACGCAGTATTTT
TRBJ1-4 | TRBV20-1 | . | TRBD1 | CSAHAETGPRKELFNEKLFF | TGCAGTGCCCATGCTGAGACAGGGCCTCGGAAGGAGTTATTTAATGAAAAACTGTTTTTT
TRBJ1-6 | TRBV28 | . | TRBD1 | CASSNPGQGASPLHF | TGTGCCAGCAGTAACCCGGGACAGGGGGCTTCACCCCTCCACTTT
TRBJ2-7 | TRBV11-3 | . | . | CASSSISGTTEGHNEQYF | TGTGCCAGCAGCTCAATATCCGGGACCACTGAGGGACACAATGAGCAGTACTTC
TRBJ2-7 | TRBV5-1 | . | . | CASSPGTVPYEQYF | TGCGCCAGCAGCCCAGGGACCGTCCCCTACGAGCAGTACTTC
TRBJ1-1 | TRBV29-1 | . | TRBD1 | CSVEDDRENTEAFF | TGCAGCGTTGAAGATGACAGGGAAAACACTGAAGCTTTCTTT
TRBJ2-5 | TRBV7-9 | few | TRBD2 | CASSPGGGKYQETQYF | TGTGCCAGCAGCCCGGGGGGGGGAAAGTACCAAGAGACCCAGTACTTC
TRBJ1-5 | TRBV7-9 | . | TRBD1 | CASSSTGFNQPQHF | TGTGCCAGCAGCTCGACAGGGTTTAATCAGCCCCAGCATTTT
TRBJ2-7 | TRBV6-6 | . | TRBD2 | CASSYSTSGYSYEQYF | TGTGCCAGCAGTTACTCGACTAGCGGGTACTCCTACGAGCAGTACTTC
TRBJ1-2 | TRBV6-5 | . | . | CATVIDGGGYTF | TGTGCCACCGTTATAGACGGCGGGGGCTACACCTTC
TRBJ1-5 | TRBV6-6 | . | . | CASGNSNHPQHF | TGTGCCAGCGGGAATAGCAATCACCCCCAGCATTTT
TRBJ2-5 | TRBV25-1 | . | . | CASSDTGRGKTQYF | TGTGCCAGCAGTGACACAGGGAGGGGAAAGACCCAGTACTTC
TRBJ2-2 | TRBV6-5 | few | . | CASNPTVPGELFF | TGTGCCAGCAACCCCACGGTTCCCGGGGAGCTGTTTTTT
TRBJ2-5 | TRBV2 | . | . | CASSGVGSRQETQYF | TGTGCCAGCAGTGGGGTGGGGTCGCGACAAGAGACCCAGTACTTC
TRBJ2-7 | TRBV20-1 | . | TRBD2 | CSAGEAGLGSYEQYF | TGCAGTGCAGGAGAGGCGGGACTAGGGTCCTACGAGCAGTACTTC
TRBJ2-1 | TRBV2 | . | TRBD1 | CASRGGTSEQFF | TGTGCCAGCAGAGGGGGCACGAGTGAGCAGTTCTTC
TRBJ1-6 | TRBV13 | . | . | CASSPGRISPYNSPLHF | TGTGCCAGCAGCCCAGGACGGATAAGCCCCTATAATTCACCCCTCCACTTT
TRBJ1-2 | TRBV27 | . | . | CASSSAGAIYGYTF | TGTGCCAGCAGTTCCGCGGGGGCGATCTATGGCTACACCTTC
TRBJ1-4 | TRBV5-1 | . | . | CASSYRTHTTNEKLFF | TGCGCCAGCAGTTATAGAACCCACACAACTAATGAAAAACTGTTTTTT
TRBJ2-3 | TRBV7-9 | few | TRBD2 | CASSFSPGLGVDTQYF | TGTGCCAGCAGCTTCTCCCCGGGACTAGGAGTAGATACGCAGTATTTT
TRBJ2-2 | TRBV3-1 | . | . | CASRDTRSYTGELFF | TGTGCCAGCCGGGACACCCGAAGCTACACCGGGGAGCTGTTTTTT
TRBJ2-1 | TRBV7-9 | . | TRBD1 | CASSLEGQGSGDEQFF | TGTGCCAGCAGCTTAGAGGGACAGGGGTCGGGTGATGAGCAGTTCTTC
TRBJ2-3 | TRBV20-1 | few | . | CSARLGSSTDTQYF | TGCAGTGCTAGATTGGGCTCGAGCACAGATACGCAGTATTTT
TRBJ2-2 | TRBV29-1 | . | TRBD2 | CSVVVGSGSRTGELFF | TGCAGCGTTGTTGTGGGTAGCGGGAGTAGAACCGGGGAGCTGTTTTTT
TRBJ2-1 | TRBV9 | once | . | CASSPGFSKEQFF | TGTGCCAGCAGCCCGGGATTTTCTAAGGAGCAGTTCTTC
TRBJ1-1 | TRBV11-2 | once | . | CASSLGQGMELEAFF | TGTGCCAGCAGCTTAGGTCAGGGGATGGAACTTGAAGCTTTCTTT
TRBJ2-5 | TRBV4-2 | few | TRBD2 | CASSQTPGLAGEETQYF | TGTGCCAGCAGCCAGACTCCGGGACTAGCGGGAGAAGAGACCCAGTACTTC
TRBJ2-7 | TRBV3-1 | . | TRBD1 | CASSQHRGRLLNSYEQYF | TGTGCCAGCAGCCAACACAGGGGGCGGCTCCTCAACTCCTACGAGCAGTACTTC
TRBJ1-2 | TRBV29-1 | . | . | CSVEESRGTSNYGYTF | TGCAGCGTTGAAGAAAGCCGCGGGACCTCAAACTATGGCTACACCTTC